Below are 24 T cell receptor beta chains sequenced from a single sample in a study of CD8+ T cells in alopecia areata (dated by TCRdb to 2016 to 2019). According to the study, the label for this sample's treatment or condition signals: oral pan-JAK inhibitor, 5-10 mg twice daily. Preparation of the library involved the immunoSEQ multiplex PCR assay. For TCR sequencing, RNA was extracted from every sample and reverse transcribed into cDNA to serve as template. The table was pulled from immuneACCESS by TCRdb, which kept in-frame rearrangements only. Such tables lose some clones; where checked, under half of the loss comes from unresolved V genes, and the rest has no known cause. In this sample the table shows 200,000 or so clones, 35% to 40% of which occur a single time. Roughly 0.45% of the sample is in the top ten clones. The sequences come from CD4+ T cells sorted from blood, collected at week 34, from a patient treated with tofacitinib. The source of these receptors is a human donor with alopecia areata.

This clone was observed a handful of times. The gene calls are TRBV2 and TRBJ1-6, with 8 bases identical to TRBD1. CDR1 and CDR2 from the germline V gene are SNHLY and FYNNEI. With V trimmed by 4 bases and J by 10 bases, 6 bases remained unmatched. This CDR3 has 14 amino acids. CDR3 bases: TGTGCCAGCAGTGTGGACAGGGTTGAATCACCCCTCCACTTT. Encoded protein: CASSVDRVESPLHF.

In its sample, this clone was seen once. The genes are TRBV9 and TRBJ1-5, with TRBD1 matching 10 bases. The CDR3 is 16 residues long. The V segment lost 4 bases and the J segment 11 bases; nucleotides outside the gene matches: 15. Germline V gene data show CDR1 as SGDLS and CDR2 as YYNGEE. The CDR3 loop reads CASSLEETGGFRSQHF. In DNA form, the CDR3 reads TGTGCCAGCAGCTTAGAGGAGACAGGGGGCTTTAGGTCCCAGCATTTT. Based on the CDR3 plus reference TRBV9 and TRBJ1-5, the full variable domain is DSGVTQTPKHLITATGQRVTLRCSPRSGDLSVYWYQQSLDQGLQFLIQYYNGEERAKGNILERFSAQQFPDLHSELNLSSLELGDSALYFCASSLEETGGFRSQHFGDGTRLSIL.

The chain has TRBV5-6 and TRBJ1-2; TRBD1 might be the D (6 bases). Trimming pared 8 bases from V and 1 base from J, leaving 15 bases between. Germline CDR1 SGHDT, CDR2 YYEEEE. The CDR3 totals 14 residues. The CDR3 reads CASPGGAGNYGYTF. The CDR3 region has the DNA TGTGCCAGTCCTGGGGGGGCCGGTAACTATGGCTACACCTTC.

This clone was counted many times. The genes are TRBV28 and TRBJ2-1, with 11 bases fitting TRBD2. Germline-derived CDR1 and CDR2 are MDHEN and SYDVKM. The V gene end was trimmed by 5 bases and the J gene end by 6 bases; junction bases not matched to a gene: 6. This CDR3 spans 15 amino acids. As DNA, the CDR3 is TGTGCCAGCAGTCCTCTAGCGGGAGGATCCAATGAGCAGTTCTTC. Translation: CASSPLAGGSNEQFF.

The chain combines TRBV5-1 with TRBJ1-2; TRBD1 might be the D (5 bases). With 0 bases removed from V and 4 bases from J, the gap between germline ends came to 13 bases. This CDR3 region has 15 residues. Germline assignment: CDR1 SGHRS and CDR2 YFSETQ. This CDR3 is CASSLAAGTSYGYTF. CDR3 nucleotides: TGCGCCAGCAGCTTGGCAGCAGGGACGAGCTATGGCTACACCTTC. The whole variable domain, remainder taken from reference TRBV5-1 and TRBJ1-2, is KAGVTQTPRYLIKTRGQQVTLSCSPISGHRSVSWYQQTPGQGLQFLFEYFSETQRNKGNFPGRFSGRQFSNSRSEMNVSTLELGDSALYLCASSLAAGTSYGYTFGSGTRLTVV.

V gene TRBV19 combines with J gene TRBJ2-5, with D unresolved. CDR1 and CDR2 from the germline V gene are LNHDA and SQIVND (reference sequence). V was trimmed by 5 bases and J by 0 bases, leaving 7 bases between them. The CDR3 runs 13 residues. The DNA of the CDR3 is TGTGCCAGTAGTCACCGCCACCAAGAGACCCAGTACTTC. It codes for CASSHRHQETQYF.

This CDR3 is CASSPSSDTQYF. CDR3 sequence (DNA): TGCGCCAGCAGCCCGTCATCAGATACGCAGTATTTT. The V and J genes are TRBV5-1 and TRBJ2-3; D not resolved. Trimming removed 4 bases from V and 4 bases from J, with 7 bases in between. The CDR3 length is 12 residues. Germline CDR1 is SGHRS and CDR2 is YFSETQ.

The chain employs TRBV23-1 and TRBJ2-7; D perhaps matches TRBD1 (5 bases). TRBV23-1 is treated as an ORF (open reading frame) with a function not yet certain. Trimming pared 0 bases from V and 2 bases from J, leaving 14 bases between. The CDR3 has 16 amino acids. The CDR3 loop reads CASSQSSKGPTYEQYF. Here the CDR3 DNA reads TGCGCCAGCAGTCAATCGTCGAAGGGGCCTACCTACGAGCAGTACTTC.

This clone was counted only a few times. The rearrangement uses TRBV7-2 and TRBJ2-1; 12 bases are a match to TRBD2. In germline, CDR1 is SGHTA, CDR2 FQGNSA. CDR3 length: 16 amino acids. The trim removed 0 bases at V and 9 bases at J, leaving 6 bases unmatched. The chain's CDR3 is CASSLALAGGPTEQFF. CDR3 nucleotide sequence: TGTGCCAGCAGCTTAGCTCTAGCGGGAGGGCCTACTGAGCAGTTCTTC.

In this sample, this clone turned up a few times. The chain links TRBV29-1 to TRBJ1-1; TRBD1 aligns across 8 bases. The CDR3 loop spans 12 amino acids. V shed 4 bases and J 3 bases; nucleotides not matched to a gene: 1. Germline CDR1 is SQVTM and CDR2 is ANQGSEA. CDR3 DNA: TGCAGCGTTGGGACAGGGTACACTGAAGCTTTCTTT. Protein: CSVGTGYTEAFF.

V and J are TRBV5-1 and TRBJ2-2; D is undetermined. Germline V CDR1 and CDR2: SGHRS, YFSETQ. There are 14 residues in the CDR3. Trimming took off 4 bases at V and 7 bases at J, with 14 bases between the two ends. DNA of the CDR3: TGCGCCAGCAGCCGGACCCAAGGAATCGGGGAGCTGTTTTTT. Translated, it gives CASSRTQGIGELFF.

V and J are TRBV11-2 and TRBJ2-7; TRBD2 is a possible D gene (7 bases). This CDR3 is 14 amino acids long. Trimming stripped 4 bases from V and 10 bases from J, with 20 bases between. CDR1 and CDR2 from the germline V gene are SGHAT and FQNNGV. CDR3 residues: CASSSIRTRGGQYF. The DNA for the CDR3 is TGTGCCAGCAGCTCCATCCGCACTAGGGGGGGACAGTACTTC.

The table lists this clone with a few counts. J is TRBJ2-1 and V is TRBV2; the D is unclear. Per the germline V gene, CDR1 is SNHLY and CDR2 is FYNNEI. The CDR3 loop spans 10 amino acids. V shed 10 bases and J shed 6 bases, with 7 bases lying between them. CDR3 bases: TGTGCCAACCCGGGCAATGAGCAGTTCTTC. This encodes CANPGNEQFF.

The chain combines TRBV2 with TRBJ2-1; D unclear. Trimming removed 5 bases at V and 4 bases at J, with 3 bases between. Germline CDR1 reads SNHLY; CDR2 reads FYNNEI. There are 11 residues in the CDR3. In DNA form, the CDR3 reads TGTGCCAGCAGTTTATACAATGAGCAGTTCTTC. It translates to CASSLYNEQFF.

This clone has only a few counts. The chain's CDR3 is CASALPDGLATGELFF. The CDR3 DNA follows: TGTGCCAGCGCACTCCCCGATGGACTTGCCACCGGGGAGCTGTTTTTT. This chain uses TRBV7-9 with TRBJ2-2; a weak D match, TRBD2 (5 bases). The V end lost 8 bases, the J end lost 4 bases, and 20 bases lay between the germline ends. CDR1 is SEHNR and CDR2 is FQNEAQ in the germline V gene (reference sequence). This CDR3 is 16 amino acids long.

The chain joins TRBV29-1 to TRBJ1-5, with TRBD1 identical over 7 bases. The length of the CDR3 is 13 residues. With 6 bases clipped from V and 0 bases from J, the junction kept 2 bases outside the gene matches. The germline V gene encodes CDR1 SQVTM and CDR2 ANQGSEA. CDR3 loop: CSVGTASNQPQHF. CDR3 DNA sequence: TGCAGCGTGGGGACAGCTAGCAATCAGCCCCAGCATTTT.

This clone showed up just a few times. The chain employs TRBV28 and TRBJ1-2; D gene unclear. Germline CDR1 is MDHEN and CDR2 is SYDVKM. The CDR3 extends over 13 amino acids. Trimming cost V 7 bases and J 4 bases, with 13 bases left between them. CDR3 sequence reads: CASNPGFLYGYTF. In nucleotides, the CDR3 is TGTGCCAGCAACCCGGGTTTCCTCTATGGCTACACCTTC.

The chain employs TRBV30 and TRBJ1-4; unclear D gene. The CDR3 sequence is 11 residues long. CDR1 and CDR2 (germline): GTSNPN, SVGIG (reference sequence). Trimming took 0 bases from V and 14 from J, leaving 10 bases between them. The CDR3 spells CAWSVGPRLFF. For the CDR3, the DNA is TGTGCCTGGAGTGTAGGACCTCGGCTGTTTTTT.

The genes are TRBV9 and TRBJ2-1; D is possibly TRBD2 (6 bases). Germline lookup yields CDR1 SGDLS and CDR2 YYNGEE. The CDR3 sequence is 18 residues long. Trimming pared 4 bases from V and 0 bases from J, leaving 20 bases between. The CDR3 spells CASSPEVLGSSSYNEQFF. CDR3 DNA sequence: TGTGCCAGCAGCCCAGAGGTTCTCGGGAGCTCCTCCTACAATGAGCAGTTCTTC.

This sequence joins TRBV5-1 and TRBJ1-2; the D gene is possibly TRBD1 (6 bases). This CDR3 comprises 14 residues. CDR1 is SGHRS, CDR2 YFSETQ, per germline. Deletions cut 9 bases from V and 4 bases from J, with 19 bases between. The CDR3 reads CATSGQPETYGYTF. The CDR3 DNA reads TGCGCCACCTCCGGACAGCCAGAGACCTATGGCTACACCTTC.

A few counts support this clone. As DNA, the CDR3 is TGCGCCAGCAGCGACAGACTGGAGACCCAGTACTTC. The encoded protein is CASSDRLETQYF. The chain joins TRBV5-1 to TRBJ2-5; possibly TRBD1 for D (5 bases). Trimming took off 4 bases at V and 5 bases at J, with 9 bases between the two ends. Germline V CDR1 and CDR2: SGHRS, YFSETQ. The CDR3 covers 12 residues. Using reference TRBV5-1 and TRBJ2-5 for the parts outside the CDR3, the full variable domain is KAGVTQTPRYLIKTRGQQVTLSCSPISGHRSVSWYQQTPGQGLQFLFEYFSETQRNKGNFPGRFSGRQFSNSRSEMNVSTLELGDSALYLCASSDRLETQYFGPGTRLLVL.

This clone appeared many times. This chain joins TRBV6-1 and TRBJ1-4; D not certain. V was cut by 5 bases and J by 6 bases, with 10 bases left in between. Germline CDR1 reads MNHNS; CDR2 reads SASEGT. The CDR3 contains 13 residues. The CDR3 bases are TGTGCCAGCAGTCCGATGATGGATGAAAAACTGTTTTTT. It yields the protein CASSPMMDEKLFF.

The rearrangement links TRBV9 to TRBJ2-7; 7 bases fit TRBD2. The CDR3 totals 15 residues. Losses at the gene ends were 4 bases for V and 0 bases for J; bases not matched to a gene: 7. Per germline, CDR1 SGDLS and CDR2 YYNGEE. The CDR3 loop is CASSRSGASSYEQYF. The CDR3 DNA is TGTGCCAGCAGCAGAAGCGGGGCGAGCTCCTACGAGCAGTACTTC.

This clone occurred a few times. This chain uses TRBV18 with TRBJ1-1; possibly TRBD1 for D (6 bases). The V and J ends lost 4 bases and 4 bases respectively, with 13 bases between them. This CDR3 is built from 14 residues. Germline CDR1 reads KGHSH; CDR2 reads LQKENI. Written as DNA, the CDR3 is TGTGCCAGCTCACGACAGGATGTAGGCACTGAAGCTTTCTTT. The encoded protein is CASSRQDVGTEAFF.